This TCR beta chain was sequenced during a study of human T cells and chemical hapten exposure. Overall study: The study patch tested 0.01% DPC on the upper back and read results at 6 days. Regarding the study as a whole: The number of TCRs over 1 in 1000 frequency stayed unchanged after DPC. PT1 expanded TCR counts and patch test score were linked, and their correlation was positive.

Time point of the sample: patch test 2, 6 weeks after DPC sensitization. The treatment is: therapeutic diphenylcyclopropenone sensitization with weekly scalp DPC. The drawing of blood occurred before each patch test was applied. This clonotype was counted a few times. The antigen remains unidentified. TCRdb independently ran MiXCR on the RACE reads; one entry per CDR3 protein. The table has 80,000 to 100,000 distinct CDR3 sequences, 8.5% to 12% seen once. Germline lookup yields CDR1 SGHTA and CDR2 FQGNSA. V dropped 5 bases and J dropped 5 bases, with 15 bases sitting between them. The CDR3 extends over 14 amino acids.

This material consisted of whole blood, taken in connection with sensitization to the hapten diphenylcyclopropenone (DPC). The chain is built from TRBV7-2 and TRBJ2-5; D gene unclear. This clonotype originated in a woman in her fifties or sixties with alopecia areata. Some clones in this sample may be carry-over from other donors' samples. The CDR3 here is CASSATGPGETQYF. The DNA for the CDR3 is TGTGCCAGCAGCGCGACCGGGCCTGGGGAGACCCAGTACTTC.